Reported below is one T cell receptor beta chain. The sample comes from a study of blood T cell repertoires in COVID-19. About the study: In each case, the material was cDNA or gDNA derived from T cells, B-cell-depleted T cells, or PBMCs.

Original methodology: Counts of nucleated cells, estimated from reference gene primer amplification, were obtained. TCRdb's table, derived via immunoSEQ multiplex PCR, lists solely in-frame clones and lacks some. The DNA was the basis for D and trimming; V, J and clone size are from that table. Here the sample spans 400,000 or so clones, around 87% being singletons. The study drew participants aged about 18 to 89 years from 20 to 30 US areas. The CDR3 is 17 residues long. The junction had 11 bases not matched to a gene; V was cut back by 1 base and J by 8 bases. Germline V gives CDR1 LGHDT, CDR2 YNNKEL (reference sequence).

The source material was PBMCs or T cells enriched from blood (not recorded which). The V and J genes are TRBV3-1 (or the pseudogene TRBV3-2) and TRBJ2-1; 10 nucleotides match TRBD2. The clonotype originates from a man aged 40-49 years in a cohort exposed to, infected with or recovered from COVID-19 (not recorded which). The CDR3 sequence is CASSQVPLAGVLHEQFF. As DNA, the CDR3 is TGTGCCAGCAGCCAAGTCCCTCTAGCGGGAGTCCTACATGAGCAGTTCTTC.